Presented here are 3 T cell receptor beta chains from one specimen sequenced in a study of PD-L1 blockade in urothelial cancer. Produced via immunoSEQ multiplex PCR; TCRdb's table is partial and in-frame only. The sample carries more than 65,000 clones, roughly 87% recorded once. Material: PBMCs, obtained around atezolizumab (anti-PD-L1) treatment. The receptors were sampled from a woman in her seventies with urothelial cancer.

V and J are TRBV5-6 and TRBJ2-7; a possible D gene is TRBD2 (5 bases). The CDR3 length is 13 residues. V gave up 2 bases and J gave up 6 bases, with 12 bases separating them. Germline values: CDR1 SGHDT, CDR2 YYEEEE. CDR3 region: CASSFGVAPEQYF. The CDR3 nucleotides are TGTGCCAGCAGCTTCGGGGTTGCACCCGAGCAGTACTTC.

The chain combines TRBV28 with TRBJ2-1, with TRBD2 matching over 8 bases. The CDR3 runs to 17 residues. Unmatched junction bases numbered 17, after V lost 7 bases and J lost 6 bases. Germline V gene lookup returns CDR1 MDHEN and CDR2 SYDVKM. The CDR3 sequence is CASNPMGRTSPLNEQFF. The CDR3 nucleotides are TGTGCCAGCAATCCAATGGGGAGGACTAGCCCCCTCAATGAGCAGTTCTTC.

CDR3 DNA sequence: TGCGCCAGCAGTGAGCCGCCCAGGGGGTCGACTGAAGCTTTCTTT. Protein sequence: CASSEPPRGSTEAFF. The genes are TRBV10-2 and TRBJ1-1; 7 bases are a match to TRBD1. V was pared by 2 bases and J by 5 bases, with 8 bases of the junction left unmatched. This CDR3 spans 15 amino acids. Germline V CDR1 and CDR2: WSHSY, SAAADI.